These 10 T cell receptor beta chains were all obtained from the same sample, sequenced in a study of control samples from healthy donors and cancer patients (TCRdb year 2020). The library came from the immunoSEQ multiplex PCR assay. Imported from immuneACCESS, the table was reduced by TCRdb to in-frame sequences with V and J called. These copies leave out some clones; in studies compared against another copy, an unresolved V gene accounts for under half, and the cause of the remainder is not known. The sample table records some 160,000 clones; about 90% of these occur just once. The biggest ten clones account for 0.65% to 0.75% of the sample. Sequencing was performed on blood. The receptors shown here come from a woman under 40 in good health.

Here the CDR3 reads CASSLGGVNEKLFF. The DNA of the CDR3 is TGTGCCAGCAGCTTAGGAGGGGTCAATGAAAAACTGTTTTTT. The V call is TRBV7-9, the J call TRBJ1-4; D might be TRBD1 (5 bases). Trimming stripped 1 base from V and 5 bases from J, with 8 bases between. CDR3 length: 14 amino acids. Germline assignment: CDR1 SEHNR and CDR2 FQNEAQ (reference sequence).

The chain combines TRBV24-1 with TRBJ2-7, with D perhaps TRBD1 (6 bases). This CDR3 region has 12 residues. Per germline, CDR1 KGHDR and CDR2 SFDVKD. Deletions cut 9 bases from V and 2 bases from J, with 10 bases between. CDR3 protein: CATPGATYEQYF. The CDR3 bases are TGTGCCACCCCAGGGGCGACCTACGAGCAGTACTTC.

V and J are TRBV18 and TRBJ2-5; TRBD2 matches at 15 bases. Trimming took 0 bases from V and 2 from J; bases not matched to a gene: 1. This CDR3 region has 17 residues. Germline V lookup: CDR1 KGHSH, CDR2 LQKENI. The CDR3 DNA is TGTGCCAGCTCACCACCTGGGACTAGCGGGGGGCAAGAGACCCAGTACTTC. Its translation is CASSPPGTSGGQETQYF.

The chain links TRBV4-1 to TRBJ1-1, with D perhaps matching TRBD1 (5 bases). V was cut by 5 bases and J by 4 bases, with 11 bases left in between. The CDR3 runs 13 residues. The V gene's germline CDR1 is MGHRA and CDR2 YSYEKL. The CDR3 sequence is CASSAGGSTEAFF. CDR3 nucleotides: TGCGCCAGCAGCGCCGGGGGGAGCACTGAAGCTTTCTTT.

J is TRBJ2-2 and V is TRBV3-1 (or the pseudogene TRBV3-2); TRBD2 aligns across 7 bases. This CDR3 contains 17 residues. With 1 base clipped from V and 12 bases from J, the junction kept 17 bases outside the gene matches. The V gene's germline CDR1 is LGHDT and CDR2 YNNKEL (reference sequence). In nucleotides, the CDR3 is TGTGCCAGCAGCCAAGCCTGGGGCGGGTCCTACGGGGGGAAGCTGTTTTTT. It yields the protein CASSQAWGGSYGGKLFF.

The CDR3 protein is CAWSSGRYLETQYF. The CDR3 DNA reads as TGTGCCTGGAGTAGCGGGAGGTATTTAGAGACCCAGTACTTC. J is TRBJ2-5 and V is TRBV30, with 9 bases lining up with TRBD2. Germline loops: CDR1 GTSNPN, CDR2 SVGIG (reference sequence). This CDR3 comprises 14 residues. V lost 2 bases and J lost 4; bases outside the gene matches: 5.

The chain links TRBV28 to TRBJ2-1; 8 bases fit TRBD2. Trimming removed 11 bases from V and 0 bases from J; junction bases left unmatched: 3. Per the germline V gene, CDR1 is MDHEN and CDR2 is SYDVKM. The CDR3 has 13 residues. As DNA, the CDR3 is TGTGCCTCCCGGGGGGGCTCCTACAATGAGCAGTTCTTC. This sequence encodes CASRGGSYNEQFF.

A few counts support this clone. The chain couples TRBV6-2 or TRBV6-3 to TRBJ2-7; a weak D match, TRBD2 (5 bases). CDR1 and CDR2 from the germline V gene are MNHEY and SVGEGT. The CDR3 length is 14 residues. Trimming left V 5 bases short and J 3 bases short, with 14 bases between. The CDR3 region is CASSRRERDYEQYF. DNA for the CDR3: TGTGCCAGCAGTAGACGGGAAAGAGACTACGAGCAGTACTTC.

In its sample, this clone was seen a few times. This sequence joins TRBV28 and TRBJ2-2; 14 bases fit TRBD2. Germline lookup yields CDR1 MDHEN and CDR2 SYDVKM. V trimming: 6 bases; J trimming: 3 bases; junction bases outside the gene matches: 15. The length of the CDR3 is 20 residues. The CDR3 sequence is CASSLKIGTSGSFDTGELFF. CDR3 coding DNA: TGTGCCAGCAGCCTGAAGATAGGGACTAGCGGGAGCTTTGACACCGGGGAGCTGTTTTTT.

V and J are TRBV28 and TRBJ1-5, with D tentatively TRBD1 (5 bases). Trimming pared 3 bases from V and 3 bases from J, leaving 12 bases between. Looked up from germline, CDR1 is MDHEN and CDR2 is SYDVKM. The CDR3 has 15 residues. In DNA form, the CDR3 reads TGTGCCAGCAGTTTCACCACAGGATTCAATCAGCCCCAGCATTTT. Translation: CASSFTTGFNQPQHF. Full variable domain (missing parts from reference TRBV28 and TRBJ1-5): DVKVTQSSRYLVKRTGEKVFLECVQDMDHENMFWYRQDPGLGLRLIYFSYDVKMKEKGDIPEGYSVSREKKERFSLILESASTNQTSMYLCASSFTTGFNQPQHFGDGTRLSIL.